A single sample gave rise to the 10 T cell receptor beta chains below, sequenced in a study of T cell responses to AZD1222 COVID-19 vaccine. Profiled with immunoSEQ multiplex PCR; TCRdb holds only in-frame clones, not every one. The table has about 120,000 clones, around 94% seen once; the top ten hold 2.5% to 3%. The source was peripheral blood, collected on day 0 of AZD1222 vaccination. The source is an adult in good health.

This sequence joins TRBV6-2 or TRBV6-3 and TRBJ2-1; D is perhaps TRBD1 (5 bases). This CDR3 is 13 amino acids long. From germline, CDR1 is MNHEY and CDR2 SVGEGT. V lost 2 bases and J lost 3, with 5 bases in between. Here the CDR3 reads CASSYRGYNEQFF. The DNA for the CDR3 is TGTGCCAGCAGTTACAGGGGCTACAATGAGCAGTTCTTC.

This clone is a singleton in its sample. V is TRBV7-9 and J is TRBJ1-2; D may be TRBD1 (5 bases). V was clipped by 10 bases and J by 4 bases, with 22 bases between them. In germline, CDR1 is SEHNR, CDR2 FQNEAQ (reference sequence). The CDR3 is made up of 15 amino acids. The CDR3 bases are TGTGCCATCTCGTACGGGACTCCGATCGGCTATGGCTACACCTTC. Its translation is CAISYGTPIGYGYTF.

The CDR3 protein is CASSEMGAGGYTF. CDR3 nucleotide sequence: TGTGCCAGCAGTGAAATGGGGGCAGGTGGCTACACCTTC. This chain uses TRBV6-1 with TRBJ1-2, with D perhaps TRBD1 (6 bases). The CDR3 is made up of 13 amino acids. Deletions cut 2 bases from V and 7 bases from J, with 11 bases between. In germline, CDR1 is MNHNS, CDR2 SASEGT.

In this sample, this clone turned up a few times. V and J are TRBV5-5 and TRBJ1-4; D remains unclear. This CDR3 is built from 14 residues. The germline V gene has CDR1 SGHKS and CDR2 YYEKEE (reference sequence). V lost 2 bases and J 8 bases, leaving 13 bases between the germline ends. The chain's CDR3 is CASSFEGVGEKLFF. The CDR3 DNA is TGTGCCAGCAGCTTTGAAGGAGTCGGCGAAAAACTGTTTTTT.

The gene calls are TRBV5-1 and TRBJ1-3; no clear D. The CDR3 loop spans 13 amino acids. Trimming left V 4 bases short and J 4 bases short, with 9 bases between. The germline V gene encodes CDR1 SGHRS and CDR2 YFSETQ. CDR3 sequence: CASSEGSGNTIYF. The CDR3 DNA is TGCGCCAGCAGCGAGGGCTCGGGAAACACCATATATTTT. Using reference TRBV5-1 and TRBJ1-3 for the parts outside the CDR3, the full variable domain is KAGVTQTPRYLIKTRGQQVTLSCSPISGHRSVSWYQQTPGQGLQFLFEYFSETQRNKGNFPGRFSGRQFSNSRSEMNVSTLELGDSALYLCASSEGSGNTIYFGEGSWLTVV.

The gene calls are TRBV11-2 and TRBJ1-6; no definite D call. CDR1 is SGHAT and CDR2 is FQNNGV in the germline V gene. CDR3 length: 15 amino acids. V was clipped by 1 base and J by 6 bases, with 10 bases between them. The CDR3 protein is CASSLGREGNSPLHF. CDR3 in DNA: TGTGCCAGCAGCTTAGGGCGTGAGGGTAATTCACCCCTCCACTTT.

This chain connects TRBV5-1 to TRBJ1-1; TRBD1 is a possible D gene (5 bases). With 9 bases removed from V and 6 bases from J, the gap between germline ends came to 18 bases. The CDR3 runs 13 residues. Germline CDR1 is SGHRS and CDR2 is YFSETQ. As DNA, the CDR3 is TGCGCCACGAGAGGGGTTAACGGCCCTGAAGCTTTCTTT. Translated, it gives CATRGVNGPEAFF. The full variable domain, rest sourced from reference TRBV5-1 and TRBJ1-1, is KAGVTQTPRYLIKTRGQQVTLSCSPISGHRSVSWYQQTPGQGLQFLFEYFSETQRNKGNFPGRFSGRQFSNSRSEMNVSTLELGDSALYLCATRGVNGPEAFFGQGTRLTVV.

The chain employs TRBV6-5 and TRBJ2-2, with TRBD2 matching over 10 bases. CDR1 MNHEY and CDR2 SVGAGI come from the germline V gene. Germline trimming cut 2 bases from V and 3 bases from J; bases unmatched to any gene: 0. The CDR3 has 15 residues. CDR3 protein: CASSYGTSDTGELFF. CDR3 DNA sequence: TGTGCCAGCAGTTACGGGACTAGCGACACCGGGGAGCTGTTTTTT.

This chain connects TRBV4-2 to TRBJ2-2; 7 bases fit TRBD1. The CDR3 runs 15 residues. The trim removed 4 bases at V and 0 bases at J, leaving 2 bases unmatched. Germline loops: CDR1 LGHNA, CDR2 YNFKEQ. CDR3 nucleotide sequence: TGTGCCAGCAGCCGGACAGGAGCGAACACCGGGGAGCTGTTTTTT. Amino acid sequence: CASSRTGANTGELFF.

This clone was seen only a few times. This chain joins TRBV2 and TRBJ1-2; 11 bases fit TRBD1. V was pared by 5 bases and J by 8 bases, with 7 bases of the junction left unmatched. The CDR3 runs 14 residues. Germline V lookup: CDR1 SNHLY, CDR2 FYNNEI. In nucleotides, the CDR3 is TGTGCCAGCAGTCCCGTAGGACAGGGGGCGGGCTACACCTTC. It translates to CASSPVGQGAGYTF.